These T cell receptor beta chains were read from a single sample in a study of T-cell memory formation after mild COVID-19. MiXCR was run by TCRdb on the 5' RACE reads, yielding one entry per CDR3 protein. Of some 320,000 distinct CDR3 sequences detected, approximately 15% appear once; the ten largest clones hold around 20%. The specimen sequenced was PBMCs or a T cell subset sorted from them (not recorded which). The receptors were sampled from a man between 18 and 35 years old who had mild COVID-19 (a few samples of this study predate the infection). Cell type and time point are not known. The CDR3 runs from the conserved cysteine through the conserved F or W. The D gene is left open where the match is weak. The listing skips clone size in some rows; elsewhere it reads once, few, many or a size class.

NA	TRBV5-1	17	TRBD1	TRBJ2-3	CASSLEGRRRGSDTQYF	TGCGCCAGCAGCTTGGAAGGACGGCGCAGGGGGTCAGATACGCAGTATTTT
few	TRBV20-1	13	NA	TRBJ1-4	CSARMPTNEKLFF	TGCAGTGCCCGCATGCCAACTAATGAAAAACTGTTTTTT
few	TRBV20-1	14	NA	TRBJ2-7	CSASGRAVPYEQYF	TGCAGTGCTAGTGGCAGGGCGGTGCCCTACGAGCAGTACTTC
NA	TRBV11-2	15	NA	TRBJ2-7	CASSAGASLGDEQYF	TGTGCCAGCAGCGCAGGGGCTAGCCTCGGGGACGAGCAGTACTTC
NA	TRBV5-1	15	NA	TRBJ2-1	CASSQPRTGNNEQFF	TGCGCCAGCAGCCAACCCCGGACGGGAAACAATGAGCAGTTCTTC
few	TRBV20-1	11	NA	TRBJ2-7	CSARELSSEHF	TGCAGTGCTAGAGAACTGTCCAGCGAACATTTC
few	TRBV7-3	15	NA	TRBJ1-2	CASSLRGRTNYGYTF	TGTGCCAGCAGCTTGAGGGGCAGGACAAACTATGGCTACACCTTC
few	TRBV6-5	15	NA	TRBJ2-7	CASSYSSTTSYEQYF	TGTGCCAGCAGTTACTCGAGCACGACCTCCTACGAGCAGTACTTC
few	TRBV18	16	TRBD1	TRBJ1-4	CASSRQGARTNEKLFF	TGTGCCAGCTCTCGACAGGGGGCGCGTACTAATGAAAAACTGTTTTTT
NA	TRBV6-5	14	TRBD1	TRBJ2-3	CASWDRARRNTQYF	TGTGCCAGCTGGGACAGGGCCCGCAGGAATACGCAGTATTTT
few	TRBV10-2	12	NA	TRBJ2-5	CASTGAQETQYF	TGCGCCAGCACCGGTGCTCAAGAGACCCAGTACTTC
NA	TRBV7-3	16	TRBD2	TRBJ2-5	CASSLTGGSGGETQYF	TGTGCCAGCAGCTTAACCGGTGGTAGCGGGGGTGAGACCCAGTACTTC
few	TRBV4-2	15	NA	TRBJ1-2	CASSLKQGISYGYTF	TGTGCCAGCAGCCTAAAACAGGGAATTAGCTATGGCTACACCTTC
NA	TRBV9	15	TRBD2	TRBJ2-1	CASSVGSGAGGEQFF	TGTGCCAGCAGCGTAGGGAGCGGGGCGGGCGGTGAGCAGTTCTTC
NA	TRBV5-1	16	TRBD1	TRBJ1-5	CASSLGVGTGEQPQHF	TGCGCCAGCAGCTTGGGCGTCGGGACAGGGGAACAGCCCCAGCATTTT
few	TRBV12-3/TRBV12-4	13	NA	TRBJ2-7	CASSLEGLRGQYF	TGTGCCAGCAGTTTGGAGGGGCTGAGGGGGCAGTACTTC
few	TRBV4-1	14	TRBD1	TRBJ1-1	CASSRVTGDTEAFF	TGCGCCAGCAGCCGCGTGACAGGGGACACTGAAGCTTTCTTT
NA	TRBV6-2/TRBV6-3	14	TRBD1	TRBJ1-2	CASTRTGTDHGYTF	TGTGCCAGCACCCGCACCGGGACAGACCATGGCTACACCTTC
few	TRBV4-1	16	NA	TRBJ2-3	CASSQGLVAGPDTQYF	TGCGCCAGCAGCCAGGGCCTTGTGGCGGGCCCAGATACGCAGTATTTT
NA	TRBV12-3/TRBV12-4	17	NA	TRBJ1-1	CASSKGSGRSKNTEAFF	TGTGCCAGCAGCAAAGGGTCAGGGCGGTCAAAGAACACTGAAGCTTTCTTT
few	TRBV6-6	14	NA	TRBJ2-3	CATLPGVSTDTQYF	TGTGCCACTCTACCCGGGGTTAGCACAGATACGCAGTATTTT
NA	TRBV13	19	TRBD2	TRBJ2-1	CASSLRASGGQGSYNEQFF	TGTGCCAGCAGCTTACGGGCTAGCGGGGGCCAGGGGTCGTACAATGAGCAGTTCTTC
NA	TRBV5-6	12	NA	TRBJ2-3	CASSPQGNTQYF	TGTGCCAGCAGCCCACAGGGAAATACGCAGTATTTT
few	TRBV20-1	15	NA	TRBJ2-5	CSARASWGYQETQYF	TGCAGTGCTAGAGCTTCGTGGGGGTACCAAGAGACCCAGTACTTC
few	TRBV3-1	15	TRBD1	TRBJ2-1	CASSHTGTGGDEQFF	TGTGCCAGCAGCCATACCGGGACAGGGGGTGATGAGCAGTTCTTC
many	TRBV5-1	15	TRBD2	TRBJ2-5	CASSRGLAGQETQYF	TGCGCCAGCAGCCGGGGACTAGCGGGCCAAGAGACCCAGTACTTC
many	TRBV10-3	17	TRBD1	TRBJ1-2	CAISDTGGLPRASGYTF	TGTGCCATCAGTGATACAGGGGGGCTCCCTAGAGCTTCTGGCTACACCTTC
few	TRBV7-9	15	TRBD2	TRBJ2-3	CASSLSGGTADTQYF	TGTGCCAGCAGCTTAAGCGGGGGGACCGCAGATACGCAGTATTTT
few	TRBV12-3/TRBV12-4	15	NA	TRBJ2-5	CASSLRLSERETQYF	TGTGCCAGCAGTTTACGACTTTCCGAGCGGGAGACCCAGTACTTC
few	TRBV4-2	16	TRBD2	TRBJ2-2	CASQMRPAGNTGELFF	TGTGCCTCACAGATGAGGCCAGCGGGGAATACCGGGGAGCTGTTTTTT
NA	TRBV29-1	14	TRBD1	TRBJ1-4	CSVNQGDRREKLFF	TGCAGCGTTAACCAGGGGGATCGGCGTGAAAAACTGTTTTTT
many	TRBV5-1	15	NA	TRBJ1-2	CASSDQQGFRYGYTF	TGCGCCAGCAGCGATCAACAGGGTTTCCGATATGGCTACACCTTC
NA	TRBV4-1	14	NA	TRBJ1-1	CASSQGDGATEAFF	TGCGCCAGCAGCCAAGGGGACGGGGCCACTGAAGCTTTCTTT
NA	TRBV20-1	13	TRBD1	TRBJ1-5	CSARRQGGQPQHF	TGCAGTGCTAGGAGACAGGGCGGTCAGCCCCAGCATTTT
few	TRBV6-5	13	TRBD1	TRBJ2-3	CASSRTGADTQYF	TGTGCCAGCAGCCGCACAGGGGCAGATACGCAGTATTTT
few	TRBV5-4	15	TRBD2	TRBJ2-1	CAGTSGGALYNEQFF	TGTGCAGGGACTAGCGGGGGGGCTCTGTACAATGAGCAGTTCTTC
NA	TRBV7-3	17	TRBD2	TRBJ2-3	CASSLGPSGGPVDTQYF	TGTGCCAGCAGCTTAGGGCCTAGCGGGGGGCCGGTGGATACGCAGTATTTT
NA	TRBV7-2	15	TRBD2	TRBJ2-2	CASSRTSGNTGELFF	TGTGCCAGCAGTCGTACTAGCGGGAACACCGGGGAGCTGTTTTTT
few	TRBV21-1	15	NA	TRBJ2-3	CASSKSGAHTDTQYF	TGTGCCAGCAGCAAATCCGGGGCACACACAGATACGCAGTATTTT
NA	TRBV7-3	16	NA	TRBJ1-3	CASSPGLRGFGNTIYF	TGTGCCAGCAGCCCGGGCCTCAGGGGATTTGGAAACACCATATATTTT
NA	TRBV5-1	13	NA	TRBJ1-1	CASSVYRDTEAFF	TGCGCCAGCAGCGTATACAGGGACACTGAAGCTTTCTTT
NA	TRBV6-6	13	TRBD1	TRBJ1-4	CASIQGQGEKLFF	TGTGCCAGCATACAGGGGCAGGGTGAAAAACTGTTTTTT
few	TRBV20-1	14	TRBD2	TRBJ2-7	CSAPTSGGPPEQYF	TGCAGTGCTCCGACTAGCGGGGGGCCGCCCGAGCAGTACTTC